The source of this T cell receptor beta chain is a study of human T cells and chemical hapten exposure (dated by TCRdb to the early 2020s). Regarding the research as a whole: For sensitization, 2% DPC in acetone was applied to a roughly 2 cm by roughly 2 cm area of upper inner arm skin. The patient cohort, mostly female, included alopecia areata with under or over 50% scalp involvement, alopecia totalis and alopecia universalis. Throughout the study period of 20 to 25 weeks, patients also received therapeutic DPC doses to the scalp every week. For TCR sequencing, blood came from some 31 alopecia patients at anywhere from one to four time points (pre-sensitization, 2, 6 and 24 weeks). Patch testing on the upper back used Finn chambers containing 0.01% DPC, with scoring done after 6 days according to International Contact Dermatitis Research Group standards. Libraries were combined into a pool for sequencing, and differences in TCR yield between samples came mainly from small differences in library volumes within the pool. The study tracked peripheral blood TCR repertoire changes in vivo during primary and secondary sensitization to the hapten diphenylcyclopropenone (DPC) in alopecia patients. Blood samples were taken from patients before sensitization (week 0) and then at 2, 6 and about 24 weeks after DPC sensitization. The paper as a whole reports these results and caveats: A positive correlation was found between the number of PT1 expanded TCRs and patch test score, with significance reached at thresholds 8, 16 and 32 but not 4. DPC sensitization did not change the number of TCRs with a frequency above 1 in 1000, and there was no evidence of changes in global repertoire structure. Compared with pre-sensitization or healthy control sets, expanded TCRs formed significantly more large CDR3 similarity clusters, which is consistent with antigen-driven responses. Repeated subsampling changed both the strength of the expansion versus patch-test correlation and the threshold at which the correlation became significant. Alopecia, a presumed autoimmune disease, was present in all patients, so the immune response of the patients might differ from that of healthy individuals.

The sample's time point, from its label and the paper: pre-sensitization, week 0. This specimen's treatment or condition label, per the study, means: therapeutic diphenylcyclopropenone sensitization with weekly scalp DPC. At every patch-test visit, the blood draw took place before the patch test was put on. To be eligible, patients had to be aged 18 to 70, diagnosed with alopecia and judged suitable for DPC therapy, while pregnant patients were excluded. Total RNA was extracted from unfractionated whole blood collected in Tempus Blood RNA tubes. This clonotype occurred many times. The antigen it binds to is not known. Nothing much larger sits one base from this clone, and base qualities are not available. The library was generated by RACE. The reads were generated on a NextSeq 500. During library preparation, unique molecular identifiers were attached to individual cDNA molecules so that TCRs could be counted in a quantitative, reproducible way. Both TCR alpha and TCR beta chains were sequenced from each blood RNA sample. In the paper's pipeline: A median of around 100,000 TCRs per sample was observed, with a range of about 23,224 to 750,000. V, J and CDR3 annotation of the TCR reads was performed with the Decombinator software suite. To make PS versus PT1 abundance plots, every sample was subsampled to the same number of TCRs (28,000). TCRs were defined as expanded if absent before sensitization and observed at least eight times at the 2-week time point. TCRdb itself trimmed the public reads at Q25 with fastp, ran MiXCR and retained productive beta chains. Every CDR3 protein is listed once, alongside the most common genes and DNA of its rows. The V and J calls shown here were made by TCRdb, not taken from the authors' results. This sample lists around 250,000 distinct CDR3 sequences; over 8% were detected once. The ten largest make up less than 3% of the sample.

Sample: whole blood, taken in connection with sensitization to the hapten diphenylcyclopropenone (DPC). This TCR came from a middle-aged woman with alopecia areata. Some clones in this sample may be carry-over from other donors' samples.

The nucleotide sequence reads TGTGCCAGCAGTTTACAATGGGACCTAACCCTCCACTTT. It is translated as CASSLQWDLTLHF. The chain joins TRBV27 to TRBJ1-6; a tentative D call is TRBD1 (5 bases match). V is pared back by 2 bases and J by 14 bases, with 13 bases lying between the germline termini. From cysteine to phenylalanine, the CDR3 is 13 amino acids long. Here the CDR3 DNA is all that survives: 39 bases in frame from base 1. As encoded in the germline V gene (reference sequence), CDR1 is MNHEY while CDR2 is SMNVEV.